Shown below are 8 T cell receptor beta chains from a single sample sequenced in a study of T cells in Graves' hyperthyroidism and ophthalmopathy. TCR beta CDR3 regions were amplified from RNA transcripts. HTBI primers drove first-round RT-PCR of the TCR CDR3. In TCRdb, the multiplex PCR reads were re-called with MiXCR into one record per CDR3 protein. The table records nearly 750,000 distinct CDR3 sequences, approximately 40% of them present only once. The specimen was blood. All receptors come from a woman aged 40 to 50 with Graves' hyperthyroidism.

The gene calls are TRBV5-4 and TRBJ2-5; D uncertain. Per germline, CDR1 SGHNT and CDR2 YYREEE (reference sequence). The CDR3 spans 16 residues. V dropped 4 bases and J dropped 3 bases, with 19 bases sitting between them. In DNA, the CDR3 is TGTGCCAGCAGCCTGGATGAAATCCCCCCCAAAGAGACCCAGTACTTC. This encodes CASSLDEIPPKETQYF.

This clonotype was seen a handful of times. V usage is TRBV24-1 and J usage is TRBJ1-2; 10 nucleotides line up with TRBD1. J was trimmed by 7 bases and V by 4 bases; bases with no gene match: 2. The germline gives CDR1 KGHDR, CDR2 SFDVKD. The CDR3 totals 13 residues. The CDR3 DNA is TGTGCCACCAGTGAGACAGGGGGCGGTGGCTACACCTTC. This encodes CATSETGGGGYTF.

The table lists this clonotype with a few counts. This rearrangement joins TRBV11-3 to TRBJ2-7; 8 bases map to TRBD1. J lost 3 bases, V lost 4 bases, and 8 bases had no gene match. The V gene's germline CDR1 is SGHNT and CDR2 YENEEA. This CDR3 is built from 15 residues. The CDR3 sequence: CASSSLGQDLYEQYF. The CDR3 bases are TGTGCCAGCAGCTCCTTGGGACAGGACCTCTACGAGCAGTACTTC.

Only a few counts were recorded for this clonotype. The chain joins TRBV12-3 or TRBV12-4 to TRBJ1-4, with 7 nucleotides matching TRBD1. CDR3 length: 15 amino acids. V lost 4 bases, J lost 4 bases, and 6 bases stayed unmatched. This CDR3 reads CASSSVTGNNEKLFF. CDR3 sequence (DNA): TGTGCCAGCAGTTCCGTGACAGGGAATAATGAAAAACTGTTTTTT.

As for this clonotype: This could be a read error, since a much larger clone is one nucleotide away. The chain uses TRBV6-5 and TRBJ2-7, with no clear D. Per the germline V gene, CDR1 is MNHEY and CDR2 is SVGAGI. The CDR3 consists of 12 residues. V was cut by 6 bases and J by 0 bases, with 6 bases left in between. The CDR3 here is CASSANSYEQYF. The DNA of the CDR3 is TGTGCCAGCAGCGCGAACTCCTACGAGCAGTACTTC.

The V gene is TRBV7-9, the J gene TRBJ2-5; no definite D call. This CDR3 is built from 16 residues. V dropped 3 bases and J dropped 5 bases, with 19 bases sitting between them. Looked up from germline, CDR1 is SEHNR and CDR2 is FQNEAQ (reference sequence). The CDR3 loop reads CASSFLNSPFYETQYF. CDR3 nucleotides: TGTGCCAGCAGCTTCCTGAACAGTCCATTCTATGAGACCCAGTACTTC.

The genes are TRBV15 and TRBJ2-1; D is possibly TRBD2 (6 bases). The V end lost 8 bases, the J end lost 0 bases, and 14 bases lay between the germline ends. This CDR3 comprises 15 residues. CDR1 and CDR2 from the germline V gene are LNHNV and YYDKDF (reference sequence). CDR3 nucleotide sequence: TGTGCCACCCGACGAACCGGGAGCTCCTACAATGAGCAGTTCTTC. It specifies CATRRTGSSYNEQFF.

This chain connects TRBV7-9 to TRBJ1-5; 9 bases are a match to TRBD1. Germline values: CDR1 SEHNR, CDR2 FQNEAQ (reference sequence). CDR3 size: 18 residues. Germline trimming cut 1 base from V and 2 bases from J; bases unmatched to any gene: 9. The CDR3 reads CASSLESVWDRGNQPQHF. CDR3 in DNA: TGTGCCAGCAGCTTAGAATCCGTATGGGACAGGGGCAATCAGCCCCAGCATTTT.